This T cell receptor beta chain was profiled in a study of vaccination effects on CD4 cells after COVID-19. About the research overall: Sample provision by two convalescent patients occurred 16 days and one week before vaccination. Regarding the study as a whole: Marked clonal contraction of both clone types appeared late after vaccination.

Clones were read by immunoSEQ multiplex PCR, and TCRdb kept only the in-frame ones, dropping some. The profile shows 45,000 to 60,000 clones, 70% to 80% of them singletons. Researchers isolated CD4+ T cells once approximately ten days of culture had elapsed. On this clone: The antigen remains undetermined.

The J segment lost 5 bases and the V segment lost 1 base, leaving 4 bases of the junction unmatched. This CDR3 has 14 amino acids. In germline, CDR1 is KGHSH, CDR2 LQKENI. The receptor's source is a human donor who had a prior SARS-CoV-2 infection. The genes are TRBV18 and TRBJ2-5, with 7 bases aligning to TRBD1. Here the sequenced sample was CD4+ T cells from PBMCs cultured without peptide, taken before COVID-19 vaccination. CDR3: CASSPLRQGETQYF. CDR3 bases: TGTGCCAGCTCACCACTTCGACAGGGCGAGACCCAGTACTTC.